The rows below give T cell receptor beta chains drawn from one sample of a study of blood T cells in healthy people across ages. TCRdb reprocessed the 5' RACE reads with MiXCR, giving one entry per CDR3 protein. The sample consists of 1.5 million or so distinct CDR3 sequences, around 39% of them appearing once. Sequencing was carried out using blood. The receptors were sampled from a woman aged 18-35 years in good health. Each CDR3 is given with its conserved first and last residue. The order of the fields is clone size, V gene, D gene, J gene, CDR3 DNA, CDR3 protein. A D gene is named only where the DNA matches it firmly. Clone size is stated in some rows and not others, as once, few, many or a class when expanded.

>few|TRBV4-2|NA|TRBJ2-1
TGTGCCAGCAGCCAAGAAAGTAGCAGGGATGAGCAGTTCTTC
CASSQESSRDEQFF
>NA|TRBV30|NA|TRBJ2-3
TGTGCCTGGAGTCCCCCCAGGGGGGATAGCACAGATACGCAGTATTTT
CAWSPPRGDSTDTQYF
>NA|TRBV6-1|NA|TRBJ2-3
TGTGCCAGCAGCCCTATTTTCACAGATACGCAGTATTTT
CASSPIFTDTQYF
>few|TRBV20-1|NA|TRBJ2-1
TGCAGTGCTACCAAACACTTCGCTGAGCAGTTCTTC
CSATKHFAEQFF
>NA|TRBV5-1|TRBD2|TRBJ2-5
TGCGCCACAGCGGGGGTGGACAATGAGCAGTACTTC
CATAGVDNEQYF
>NA|TRBV15|NA|TRBJ2-6
TGTGCCACACAGGCCGACTCTGGGGCCAACGTCCTGACTTTC
CATQADSGANVLTF
>few|TRBV6-6|NA|TRBJ2-2
TGTGCCAGCAGTTACGCGGGCCCGCCGGGGGAGCTGTTTTTT
CASSYAGPPGELFF
>NA|TRBV20-1|TRBD2|TRBJ2-7
TGCAGTGCTAGAGGGACTAGCGGCAGAAGCTCCTACGAGCAGTACTTC
CSARGTSGRSSYEQYF
>NA|TRBV20-1|NA|TRBJ1-1
TGCAGTGCTAGAGATAAGGCAGGCAACCCTGAAGCTTTCTTT
CSARDKAGNPEAFF
>NA|TRBV4-1|NA|TRBJ2-2
TGCGCCAGCAGCCAAGGGGCCGGGAATCTTCTCGGGGAGCTGTTTTTT
CASSQGAGNLLGELFF
>few|TRBV6-1|NA|TRBJ2-7
TGTGCCAGCTCCCGAGCCCTTTTGACTAGGACAGCATACGAGCAGTACTTC
CASSRALLTRTAYEQYF
>NA|TRBV12-3/TRBV12-4|NA|TRBJ2-2
TGTGCCAGCAGTTTCACGGGCAGATCGAACACCGGGGAGCTGTTTTTT
CASSFTGRSNTGELFF
>NA|TRBV7-2|TRBD2|TRBJ2-1
TGTGCCAGCAGCGCTACTAGCGAAGCCTACAATGAGCAGTTCTTC
CASSATSEAYNEQFF
>many|TRBV4-1|NA|TRBJ1-5
TGCGCCAGCAGCCAACATCCCGGAACTACGGGGATGGGCAATCAGCCCCAGCATTTT
CASSQHPGTTGMGNQPQHF
>NA|TRBV6-1|NA|TRBJ2-7
TGTGCCAGCAGTGACCCCTTAGGGGGGTTTGTCTCCTACGAGCAGTACTTC
CASSDPLGGFVSYEQYF
>NA|TRBV12-3/TRBV12-4|NA|TRBJ1-1
TGTGCCAGCAGACTGCCGGGGGGGACTGAAGCTTTCTTT
CASRLPGGTEAFF
>few|TRBV12-3/TRBV12-4|NA|TRBJ2-6
TGTGCCAGCAGTTTAATGGGAACTGGGGCCAACGTCCTGACTTTC
CASSLMGTGANVLTF
>few|TRBV9|NA|TRBJ2-1
TGTGCCAGCAGCGTAGCTTACGGGGGCCCAGAGCAGTTCTTC
CASSVAYGGPEQFF
>few|TRBV4-2|TRBD2|TRBJ2-1
TGTGCCAGCAGCCCTTGGGGGGTAAACAGCGGGGATGAGCAGTTCTTC
CASSPWGVNSGDEQFF
>NA|TRBV30|NA|TRBJ1-1
TGTGCCTGGAGCTCCCAGCGGGGGGGTACTGAAGCTTTCTTT
CAWSSQRGGTEAFF
>NA|TRBV11-2|TRBD2|TRBJ2-5
TGTGCCAGCACCTCACTCGGGACTATTCTTGAGCAGTACTTC
CASTSLGTILEQYF
>few|TRBV9|TRBD1|TRBJ2-7
TGTGCCAGCAGCGTAGGACAGGGGGAGTACGAGCAGTACTTC
CASSVGQGEYEQYF
>few|TRBV7-9|NA|TRBJ2-1
TGTGCCAGCAGCCCGGGACCCGGCGGAGATGAGCAGTTCTTC
CASSPGPGGDEQFF
>NA|TRBV7-9|NA|TRBJ1-4
TGTGCCAGCAGCCAAGGCTTGTGGGACATTAATGAAAAACTGTTTTTT
CASSQGLWDINEKLFF
>few|TRBV28|NA|TRBJ2-7
TGTGCCAGCACCGGCGGCGGTCTCTCCTACGAGCAGTACTTC
CASTGGGLSYEQYF
>NA|TRBV12-3/TRBV12-4|TRBD1|TRBJ2-3
TGTGCCAGCAGTTCCGGGGACAGGGGGGCAGATACGCAGTATTTT
CASSSGDRGADTQYF
>NA|TRBV7-9|NA|TRBJ1-2
TGTGCCAGCAGACTTGCGGGACAAAACTATGGCTACACCTTC
CASRLAGQNYGYTF
>NA|TRBV10-2|NA|TRBJ1-1
TGCGCCAGCAGTGAGGGTTCAGTGAACACTGAAGCTTTCTTT
CASSEGSVNTEAFF
>many|TRBV15|NA|TRBJ2-1
TGTGCCACCAGCAGAGACAGGGCGAACAATGAGCAGTTCTTC
CATSRDRANNEQFF
>NA|TRBV20-1|TRBD2|TRBJ2-5
TGCAGTGCTAGACTTTGGACTAGCGGGAGGGCCCAAGAGACCCAGTACTTC
CSARLWTSGRAQETQYF
>NA|TRBV7-2|NA|TRBJ2-1
TGTGATAGCCGGGACTCGCCTTACAATGAGCAGTTCTTC
CDSRDSPYNEQFF
>NA|TRBV27|NA|TRBJ1-2
TGTGCCAGCAGTTCCCCAGAGGGCTATGGCTACACCTTC
CASSSPEGYGYTF
>once|TRBV6-2/TRBV6-3|NA|TRBJ2-2
TGTGCCAGCAGTGGCAGAGGCGCCGGGGAGCTGTTTTTT
CASSGRGAGELFF
>NA|TRBV11-2|NA|TRBJ2-5
TGTGCCAGTGAGGGCCTGTACCAAGAGACCCAGTACTTC
CASEGLYQETQYF
>NA|TRBV6-5|NA|TRBJ1-2
TGTGCCAGCAGTTACTCCCCCCAATATGGCTACACCTTC
CASSYSPQYGYTF
>NA|TRBV9|NA|TRBJ2-1
TGTGCCAGCAGCGTGACCGAAGAGACCCAGTTCTTC
CASSVTEETQFF
>NA|TRBV4-1|TRBD1|TRBJ1-3
TGCGCCAGCAGCCGCGGGGACAGCCCCTCTGGAAACACCATATATTTT
CASSRGDSPSGNTIYF
>few|TRBV5-1|TRBD2|TRBJ2-7
TGCGCCAGCAGCGCGGGACTAGCGGGAGTACGGGAGCAGTACTTC
CASSAGLAGVREQYF
>NA|TRBV24-1|NA|TRBJ2-1
TGTGCCACCAGTGCGGGCTCCTACAATGAGCAGTTCTTC
CATSAGSYNEQFF
>few|TRBV20-1|NA|TRBJ2-7
TGCAGTGCTAGAGTAGCCGGGACAAGGTTCTACGAGCAGTACTTC
CSARVAGTRFYEQYF
>NA|TRBV20-1|TRBD1|TRBJ1-1
TGCAGTGCTAGACAGGGGGGTAATACTGAAGCTTTCTTT
CSARQGGNTEAFF
>NA|TRBV5-1|NA|TRBJ1-1
TGCGCCAGCAGCTTGGGGCAGGCCCGATCTGAAGCTTTCTTT
CASSLGQARSEAFF
>few|TRBV5-1|NA|TRBJ2-7
TGCGCCAGCAGCTTGGACGGGTACTACGAGCAGTACTTC
CASSLDGYYEQYF
>NA|TRBV4-2|NA|TRBJ1-2
TGTGCCAGCGGCCAAGATATCGCGGCCAGTTATGGCTACACCTTC
CASGQDIAASYGYTF
>NA|TRBV6-2/TRBV6-3|TRBD1|TRBJ2-1
TGTGCCAGCAAAGCACCATTTCAGGGGGCGTGGGATGAGCAGTTCTTC
CASKAPFQGAWDEQFF
>few|TRBV25-1|NA|TRBJ2-5
TGTGCCAGCAGCGACCTTACCCTTGGGGAGACCCAGTACTTC
CASSDLTLGETQYF
>NA|TRBV21-1|NA|TRBJ2-6
TGTGCCAGCAGTCCTTCGCCCCGACAGGACTCTGGGGCCAACGTCCTGACTTTC
CASSPSPRQDSGANVLTF
>few|TRBV4-2|NA|TRBJ2-2
TGTGCCAGCAGCCAAGATCAACTAGCCGGGGAGCTGTTTTTT
CASSQDQLAGELFF
>few|TRBV2|NA|TRBJ2-1
TGTGCTAGTCGCGGACTACAGAATGAGCAGTTCTTC
CASRGLQNEQFF
>NA|TRBV5-1|NA|TRBJ2-6
TGCGCCAGCATCCCGGACAGCCCCTCTGGGGCCAACGTCCTGACTTTC
CASIPDSPSGANVLTF
>NA|TRBV7-9|NA|TRBJ1-4
TGTGCCAGCAGCTTAGTTTTGGTTCCCCGAGAAGAAAAACTGTTTTTT
CASSLVLVPREEKLFF
>NA|TRBV10-3|NA|TRBJ1-5
TGTGCCATCAGTGAGTCGATGGGGGCTGGCAATCAGCCCCAGCATTTT
CAISESMGAGNQPQHF
>few|TRBV10-3|NA|TRBJ2-1
TGTGCCATCAGTGAGGCTCGGGGATCTAATGAGCAGTTCTTC
CAISEARGSNEQFF
>NA|TRBV20-1|NA|TRBJ2-1
TGCAGTCTTAAAGGGGACAATGAGCAGTTCTTC
CSLKGDNEQFF
>few|TRBV4-2|TRBD2|TRBJ2-1
TGTGCCAGCAGCCAAGGGGAGCGGGAGCGGAATGAGCAGTTCTTC
CASSQGERERNEQFF
>NA|TRBV30|TRBD2|TRBJ2-7
TGTGCCTGGAGTCCCGGCGGGGGGAGATACAATGAGCAGTACTTC
CAWSPGGGRYNEQYF
>NA|TRBV21-1|NA|TRBJ1-6
TGTGCCAGCAGCTCTGATCGAACAGGGGAATATAATTCACCCCTCCACTTT
CASSSDRTGEYNSPLHF